The 15 T cell receptor beta chains below were found in one sample sequenced in a study of post-analysis software for immune sequencing data. Unique molecular identifiers were carried by the TCR beta cDNA libraries. A single record per CDR3 protein comes from TCRdb applying MiXCR to the PCR reads. The data contain approximately 660,000 distinct CDR3 sequences, 55% to 70% of them singletons. These TCRs' antigens remain unknown. Study conclusions and caveats: Higher frequency in patients than in controls was seen for roughly 5 TRBV segments, with TRBV5-6, TRBV5-1 and TRBV20-1 among them.

Material for sequencing was blood. These receptors all come from a girl aged 2 to 10 with multiple sclerosis.

V gene TRBV28 combines with J gene TRBJ1-2; 10 bases agree with TRBD1. The trim removed 5 bases at V and 5 bases at J, leaving 8 bases unmatched. The CDR3 covers 15 residues. Per the germline V gene, CDR1 is MDHEN and CDR2 is SYDVKM. The CDR3 reads CASSLAEGQGYGYTF. The CDR3 region has the DNA TGTGCCAGCAGTCTCGCCGAGGGACAGGGGTATGGCTACACCTTC.

V usage is TRBV20-1 and J usage is TRBJ1-1, with 8 bases fitting TRBD1. J gave up 4 bases and V 3 bases, and 7 bases lay outside the gene matches. The CDR3 runs 14 residues. Germline V gives CDR1 DFQATT, CDR2 SNEGSKA (reference sequence). The CDR3 DNA reads as TGCAGTGCTAGGACAGGGGCACGCGGCACTGAAGCTTTCTTT. Protein product: CSARTGARGTEAFF.

The chain is built from TRBV12-3 or TRBV12-4 and TRBJ2-3; no clear D gene. The CDR3 is 13 amino acids. The V gene lost 5 bases and the J gene lost 2 bases, with 8 bases spanning the gap. For the CDR3, the DNA is TGTGCCAGCAGTAAGATCAACACAGATACGCAGTATTTT. Encoded protein: CASSKINTDTQYF.

V and J are TRBV14 and TRBJ1-5; possibly TRBD1 for D (6 bases). The CDR3 spans 13 residues. Germline V gene lookup returns CDR1 SGHDN and CDR2 FVKESK. V was cut by 0 bases and J by 7 bases, with 7 bases left in between. The CDR3 loop is CASSQDQGQPQHF. CDR3 nucleotide sequence: TGTGCCAGCAGCCAAGATCAGGGGCAGCCCCAGCATTTT.

This clonotype has more than one count but fewer than ten. J is TRBJ2-1 and V is TRBV20-1; possible D gene TRBD2, 6 bases. Germline CDR1 DFQATT, CDR2 SNEGSKA (reference sequence). CDR3 length: 13 amino acids. Trimming removed 4 bases from V and 3 bases from J, with 10 bases in between. CDR3 bases: TGCAGTGCTACCATGGACTACTACAATGAGCAGTTCTTC. Translated: CSATMDYYNEQFF.

This clonotype came up once. The chain combines TRBV29-1 with TRBJ1-2; 11 nucleotides line up with TRBD1. The CDR3 is made up of 15 amino acids. The V segment lost 5 bases and the J segment 4 bases; nucleotides outside the gene matches: 9. Germline values: CDR1 SQVTM, CDR2 ANQGSEA. The CDR3 is CSVYAGTGGRYGYTF. CDR3 sequence (DNA): TGCAGCGTTTACGCCGGGACAGGGGGTCGCTATGGCTACACCTTC. The full variable domain, completed using reference TRBV29-1 and TRBJ1-2, is SAVISQKPSRDICQRGTSLTIQCQVDSQVTMMFWYRQQPGQSLTLIATANQGSEATYESGFVIDKFPISRPNLTFSTLTVSNMSPEDSSIYLCSVYAGTGGRYGYTFGSGTRLTVV.

The chain is built from TRBV6-2 or TRBV6-3 and TRBJ2-1; 8 bases fit TRBD2. The CDR3 totals 16 residues. Germline CDR1 reads MNHEY; CDR2 reads SVGEGT. The V and J ends lost 0 bases and 1 base, in that order; junction bases with no gene match: 2. CDR3 sequence (DNA): TGTGCCAGCAGTTACTCGCGGGGGGCGTCCTACAATGAGCAGTTCTTC. Its protein product is CASSYSRGASYNEQFF.

The V call is TRBV6-2 or TRBV6-3, the J call TRBJ2-5; the D call may be TRBD1 or TRBD2 (7 bases each). The CDR3 runs 16 residues. Trimming took off 6 bases at V and 5 bases at J, with 22 bases between the two ends. CDR1 and CDR2 (germline): MNHEY, SVGEGT. The CDR3 DNA follows: TGTGCCAGCAGCCAGGGGGGGCCTAGCAGAATGGAGACCCAGTACTTC. It encodes CASSQGGPSRMETQYF.

As DNA, the CDR3 is TGCAGCGTTGGACAGTCGGGGCGGAACGAGCAGTACTTC. This codes for CSVGQSGRNEQYF. This rearrangement joins TRBV29-1 to TRBJ2-7; D possibly matches TRBD1 or TRBD2 (5 bases each). The V gene lost 4 bases and the J gene lost 5 bases, with 15 bases spanning the gap. This CDR3 region has 13 residues. Germline assignment: CDR1 SQVTM and CDR2 ANQGSEA.

J is TRBJ1-2 and V is TRBV20-1; a weak D match, TRBD1 (6 bases). Trimming pared 7 bases from V and 4 bases from J, leaving 10 bases between. The CDR3 contains 11 residues. Germline V gives CDR1 DFQATT, CDR2 SNEGSKA (reference sequence). The CDR3 DNA reads as TGCAGTGTTGGGGGCGCCTATGGCTACACCTTC. Translating it yields CSVGGAYGYTF.

This clonotype was observed a few times. The chain has TRBV7-9 and TRBJ2-4, with D perhaps being TRBD1 or TRBD2 (5 bases each). Germline lookup yields CDR1 SEHNR and CDR2 FQNEAQ (reference sequence). This CDR3 comprises 16 residues. V lost 5 bases and J lost 0, with 14 bases in between. The CDR3 nucleotides read TGTGCCAGCAGCCCCCGGGACGGCCTAGCCAAAAACATTCAGTACTTC. Its translation: CASSPRDGLAKNIQYF.

The table lists this clonotype with a few counts. The chain couples TRBV10-1 to TRBJ2-3, with D perhaps matching TRBD2 (5 bases). This CDR3 region has 12 residues. CDR1 is WNHNN and CDR2 is SYGVQD in the germline V gene (reference sequence). With 3 bases removed from V and 11 bases from J, the gap between germline ends came to 12 bases. In DNA, the CDR3 is TGCGCCAGCAGTGATGGGTCGGGGAGGCAGTATTTT. Protein: CASSDGSGRQYF.

The gene calls are TRBV4-2 and TRBJ2-1; D is ambiguous. The CDR3 length is 13 residues. Trimming cost V 0 bases and J 9 bases, with 9 bases left between them. Per germline, CDR1 LGHNA and CDR2 YNFKEQ. The CDR3 nucleotides read TGTGCCAGCAGCCAAGACGCATGGGCTGAGCAGTTCTTC. Translating it yields CASSQDAWAEQFF.

The chain joins TRBV6-1 to TRBJ2-6; TRBD1 aligns across 11 bases. The ends lost 6 bases at V and 4 bases at J; junction bases unmatched: 17. Germline V lookup: CDR1 MNHNS, CDR2 SASEGT. CDR3 length: 20 amino acids. The CDR3 DNA reads as TGTGCCAGCAGGCCGGGACAGGGGGTTTCCCGGGGGGCCGGGGCCAACGTCCTGACTTTC. Translated: CASRPGQGVSRGAGANVLTF.

V usage is TRBV29-1 and J usage is TRBJ2-5; D uncertain. This CDR3 has 16 amino acids. From germline, CDR1 is SQVTM and CDR2 ANQGSEA. V was clipped by 0 bases and J by 2 bases, with 16 bases between them. The CDR3 here is CSVEDQSLRSQETQYF. The CDR3 DNA follows: TGCAGCGTTGAAGATCAATCGTTAAGGAGTCAAGAGACCCAGTACTTC.